The rows below give T cell receptor beta chains drawn from one sample of a study of PD-L1 blockade in urothelial cancer. Sequencing used immunoSEQ multiplex PCR; TCRdb keeps in-frame clones, though not all of them. The sample gives around 30,000 clones, approximately 89% of which show up once; roughly 3.1% is in the top ten. The starting material was PBMCs, obtained around atezolizumab (anti-PD-L1) treatment. The receptors here all came from a man aged 50 to 59 with urothelial cancer. Each CDR3 is given with its conserved first and last residue. D genes are given only for firm matches. The listing skips clone size in some rows; elsewhere it reads once, few, many or a size class.

v_call	clone_size	j_call	d_call	cdr3_aa	cdr3_nt
TRBV5-6	.	TRBJ2-3	.	CASSDLGSTDTQYF	TGTGCCAGCAGCGACCTCGGGAGCACAGATACGCAGTATTTT
TRBV10-3	.	TRBJ2-7	TRBD2	CAIGVGGTSGRARYEQYF	TGTGCCATCGGGGTTGGGGGGACTAGCGGGAGGGCCCGGTACGAGCAGTACTTC
TRBV5-1	once	TRBJ2-1	.	CASTGSRSYNEQFF	TGCGCCAGCACCGGGAGTCGGTCCTACAATGAGCAGTTCTTC
TRBV19	.	TRBJ1-1	.	CASSIGGRGLGEAFF	TGTGCCAGTAGTATAGGCGGCCGAGGACTGGGTGAAGCTTTCTTT
TRBV7-2	.	TRBJ1-1	.	CASRKRITGTLNTEAFF	TGTGCCAGCAGGAAAAGAATTACCGGGACACTGAACACTGAAGCTTTCTTT
TRBV11-2	.	TRBJ2-1	TRBD2	CASSPGTSGGARNEQFF	TGTGCCAGCAGCCCTGGGACTAGCGGGGGGGCGAGGAATGAGCAGTTCTTC
TRBV6-4	.	TRBJ2-2	TRBD2	CASSDSAGSAGELFF	TGTGCCAGCAGTGATTCAGCGGGAAGCGCCGGGGAGCTGTTTTTT
TRBV30	.	TRBJ2-5	TRBD1	CAWSEGGRETQYF	TGTGCCTGGAGTGAAGGGGGCCGGGAGACCCAGTACTTC
TRBV4-1	.	TRBJ1-4	TRBD1	CASSPRRRGQGGEKLFF	TGCGCCAGCAGCCCGCGCCGGCGGGGACAGGGAGGCGAAAAACTGTTTTTT
TRBV5-4	.	TRBJ1-2	TRBD1	CASSPGGSQFNYGYTF	TGTGCCAGCAGCCCAGGGGGCAGTCAATTTAACTATGGCTACACCTTC
TRBV30	.	TRBJ2-3	TRBD2	CAWSIGTSGGTTDTQYF	TGTGCCTGGAGTATCGGGACTAGCGGGGGGACCACAGATACGCAGTATTTT
TRBV5-1	.	TRBJ2-6	.	CASLYRSQSRANVLTF	TGCGCCAGCTTGTACCGATCACAAAGTCGGGCCAACGTCCTGACTTTC
TRBV7-6	.	TRBJ2-1	TRBD2	CASSLLAGKGRNEQFF	TGTGCCAGCAGCTTATTAGCGGGTAAAGGTCGTAATGAGCAGTTCTTC
TRBV7-8	.	TRBJ2-2	TRBD2	CASSLALSGSPLNTGELFF	TGTGCCAGCAGCTTAGCGCTTAGCGGGAGTCCCTTAAACACCGGGGAGCTGTTTTTT
TRBV27	.	TRBJ1-1	TRBD1	CASSFRDRAEAFF	TGTGCCAGCAGTTTTAGGGACAGGGCTGAAGCTTTCTTT
TRBV28	few	TRBJ1-2	.	CASTPGKSGYTF	TGTGCCAGCACCCCAGGGAAGAGTGGCTACACCTTC
TRBV19	.	TRBJ2-1	TRBD1	CASRWRTGVYNEQFF	TGTGCCAGTAGATGGAGGACAGGGGTCTACAATGAGCAGTTCTTC
TRBV7-8	.	TRBJ2-3	TRBD2	CASSLAWVAGARDTQYF	TGTGCCAGCAGCTTAGCGTGGGTAGCGGGGGCCCGAGATACGCAGTATTTT
TRBV11-2	.	TRBJ2-7	.	CASSGGTARGYEQYF	TGTGCCAGCAGCGGGGGGACAGCCCGGGGCTACGAGCAGTACTTC
TRBV19	.	TRBJ1-2	.	CASSSRTATNYGYTF	TGTGCCAGTAGTTCAAGGACAGCTACGAACTATGGCTACACCTTC
TRBV9	.	TRBJ2-2	.	CASSGTLSLAGELFF	TGTGCCAGCAGCGGAACCCTATCTTTGGCCGGGGAGCTGTTTTTT
TRBV4-1	.	TRBJ2-3	.	CASSQDSKPDTQYF	TGCGCCAGCAGCCAAGATAGCAAACCAGATACGCAGTATTTT
TRBV27	.	TRBJ2-3	.	CASSFSAPSTDTQYF	TGTGCCAGCAGTTTCTCAGCGCCGAGCACAGATACGCAGTATTTT
TRBV5-4	.	TRBJ2-5	TRBD2	CASSTTGLADIQETQYF	TGTGCCAGCAGTACCACCGGGCTAGCGGATATTCAAGAGACCCAGTACTTC
TRBV10-3	.	TRBJ2-7	TRBD2	CAISESRLAGGIYEQYF	TGTGCCATCAGTGAGTCACGACTAGCGGGAGGTATATACGAGCAGTACTTC
TRBV5-6	.	TRBJ1-6	.	CASSLDREYNSPLHF	TGTGCCAGCAGCTTGGACAGGGAGTATAATTCACCCCTCCACTTT
TRBV20-1	.	TRBJ2-5	.	CSARREETQYF	TGCAGTGCCAGGCGAGAGGAGACCCAGTACTTC
TRBV27	.	TRBJ1-6	.	CASWSMRAPLHF	TGTGCCAGCTGGTCCATGAGAGCACCCCTCCACTTT
TRBV18	.	TRBJ1-2	TRBD1	CASSPVQGEDYGYTF	TGTGCCAGCTCACCAGTACAGGGGGAGGACTATGGCTACACCTTC
TRBV4-1	.	TRBJ2-1	TRBD2	CASSQGPSGRPHNEQFF	TGCGCCAGCAGCCAAGGCCCTAGCGGGAGGCCGCACAATGAGCAGTTCTTC
TRBV6-4	.	TRBJ2-1	TRBD2	CASSKGLAGFDEQFF	TGTGCCAGCAGTAAAGGACTAGCGGGATTCGATGAGCAGTTCTTC
TRBV15	.	TRBJ1-2	.	CATSLWSRYGYTF	TGTGCCACCAGCCTTTGGAGTAGGTATGGCTACACCTTC
TRBV5-1	.	TRBJ2-1	.	CASSRRDAGSYNEQFF	TGCGCCAGCAGCCGGAGGGACGCGGGCTCCTACAATGAGCAGTTCTTC
TRBV11-3	.	TRBJ2-2	TRBD1	CASNQPGQGAFGGFGELFF	TGTGCCAGCAACCAACCGGGACAGGGCGCGTTCGGGGGGTTCGGGGAGCTGTTTTTT
TRBV5-4	once	TRBJ2-3	.	CASSLAQVATSTDTQYF	TGTGCCAGCAGCTTGGCTCAGGTTGCGACCAGCACAGATACGCAGTATTTT
TRBV7-6	.	TRBJ2-3	TRBD1	CASSLTGGKTDTQYF	TGTGCCAGCAGTTTGACAGGGGGCAAGACAGATACGCAGTATTTT